The TCR beta chain under discussion was sequenced for a study of beta chain features in type 1 diabetes (dated 2018 in TCRdb). Study-level background: Patients and healthy donors did not differ in mean age, gender distribution, total cell number or subset yield. Regulatory and stem cell-like memory subsets were obtained from only 8 patients and roughly 8 healthy donors, while naive and central memory subsets were obtained from all 30 or so donors. Across all samples, fewer than 110,000,000 sorted cells were examined, and cell number per subset correlated strongly with RNA yield. The study compared TCRB repertoires of sorted circulating CD4+ T cell subsets between recently diagnosed type 1 diabetes patients and matched healthy donors.

Each donor gave one peripheral blood draw, averaging around 120 mL, which was collected into heparinised tubes. Naive, central memory, regulatory and stem cell-like memory CD4+ T cells were sorted on a BD FACSAria II using a panel including CD45RO, CCR7, CD25, CD127, CD95 and CD27. Every sorted population had a purity above 95%. PBMCs were isolated right away by Lymphoprep density gradient centrifugation and were stained directly, without culture. So that batch effects would be minimized, each experiment stained and sorted samples in pairs, pairing one healthy donor with one patient. What the authors observed across the whole study: Only small numbers of individuals were included in the HLA sub-analyses, which left unresolved whether HLA type had any influence on TCRB rearrangement. Shorter templates might be favored by PCR, yet because patient and control samples were amplified and corrected together, any such skew would affect both groups equally. Because cDNA rather than genomic DNA was sequenced, highly expressing activated cells could have been over-represented, although no difference in activation and CD3 levels was found between groups. Naive, central memory and regulatory TCRB repertoires appeared to be more similar among patients than among healthy donors. At VDJ recombination sites, patients with type 1 diabetes made fewer insertions and deleted more nucleotides, a pattern implying thymic rearrangement abnormalities. A moderate but significant shortening of TCRB CDR3 length was observed in type 1 diabetes patients in all four CD4+ subsets.

Note on this clone: The antigen it recognizes is unknown. Nothing much larger sits one base from this clone, and base qualities are not available.

The entire amount of isolated RNA was reverse transcribed using the High Capacity cDNA Reverse Transcription Kit, so the sequenced TCRB transcripts were expressed ones. Naive, central memory and regulatory T cell samples underwent deep immunoSEQ sequencing, averaging approximately 3.5 million total reads per sample. Sorted cells were lysed in RLT buffer, and RNA was extracted using DNase-treated RNeasy Micro or Mini kits according to cell number. To prevent cross-contamination, every cell subset was processed on its own, while patient and healthy donor samples were processed together. Using the immunoSEQ multiplex PCR, TCRB sequences were amplified from cDNA into 87-bp fragments spanning the CDR3 region. Sequencing of the amplicons was done on the Illumina HiSeq platform. Turning to the authors' computational methods: PCR bias was computationally corrected using synthetic template baselines, reads within Hamming distance 2 were collapsed, and singletons that could not be merged were discarded. Reads were aligned against IMGT so that V, D and J genes, CDR3 length and insertions or deletions at six rearrangement sites could be assigned. Within each subset, clonotype counts were normalized to sorted cell number, after which true diversity and Gini coefficients were computed with the tcR R package. Repertoire sharing was quantified using the overlap coefficient calculated on TCRB nucleotide sequences. As a proxy for the pre-selection repertoire, out-of-frame TCRB sequences from naive cells were analyzed. The clones in this table, taken by TCRdb from immuneACCESS, are in-frame only. Not every clone is retained; where verified, under half of the shortfall comes from an unresolved V gene, and the cause of the rest is unknown. Clonal size and the V and J genes are those of that table, whereas D and trimming came from the DNA. The sample contains 250,000 to 300,000 clones, 14% of them found a single time. In total, the top ten clones hold 0.015% to 0.02% of the sample.

CDR1 and CDR2, looked up from the germline V gene, are MDHEN and SYDVKM. V is clipped by 8 bases and J by 1 base, and the sequence between their germline boundaries is 14 bases long. From the cysteine up to the phenylalanine, the CDR3 has a length of 14 residues. CDR3 DNA only is kept here, 42 bases in frame from base 1. The specimen was naive CD4+ T cells from blood. According to the study, the label for this sample's cell subset or site signals: true naive CD4+ T cells. The TCR comes from a man aged 30 to 39 with type 1 diabetes. The rearrangement joined TRBV28 to TRBJ1-1; no D gene is confidently identified. The CDR3 corresponds to CASGRPLENTEAFF. The DNA reads TGTGCCAGCGGCCGACCCCTAGAGAACACTGAAGCTTTCTTT.